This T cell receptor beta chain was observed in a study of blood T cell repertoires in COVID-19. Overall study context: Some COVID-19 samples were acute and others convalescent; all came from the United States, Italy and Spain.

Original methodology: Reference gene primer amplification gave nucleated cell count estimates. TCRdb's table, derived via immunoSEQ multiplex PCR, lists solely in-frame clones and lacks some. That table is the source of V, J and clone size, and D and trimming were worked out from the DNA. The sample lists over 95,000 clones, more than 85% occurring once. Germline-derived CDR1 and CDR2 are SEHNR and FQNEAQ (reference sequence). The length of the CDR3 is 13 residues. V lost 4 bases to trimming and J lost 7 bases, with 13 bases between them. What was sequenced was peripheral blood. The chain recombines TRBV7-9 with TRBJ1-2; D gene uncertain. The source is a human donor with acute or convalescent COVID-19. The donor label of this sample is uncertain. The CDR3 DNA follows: TGTGCCAGCAGCTCGTGGACGGAGGGTGGCTACACCTTC. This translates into CASSSWTEGGYTF.